The present entry profiles one TCR beta chain with its context. Its antigen remains unidentified. TCRdb's table, derived via immunoSEQ multiplex PCR, lists solely in-frame clones and lacks some. This sample has approximately 82,000 clones, with about 86% found just once. This sample stems from a study of OX40 agonist ivuxolimab in advanced cancers. Study-level information: Anti-PD-1, anti-PD-L1 or anti-CTLA-4 therapy given earlier was allowed, and 40% had some. Study findings and constraints: Several nonresponders also turned out to have low normalized T-cell clonal expansion. Expanded peripheral T cells had an undetermined antigen specificity.

This CDR3 region has 14 residues. V lost 2 bases to trimming and J lost 4 bases, with 9 bases between them. Germline V CDR1 and CDR2: KGHSH, LQKENI. Sequenced material: CD4+ or CD8+ T cells sorted from blood, taken in a trial of the OX40 agonist ivuxolimab. The chain links TRBV18 to TRBJ2-1; D is possibly TRBD1 (5 bases). The clonotype was recovered from an adult with an advanced solid tumor such as melanoma, head and neck, liver or kidney cancer. The CDR3 region is CASSPRQSYNEQFF. CDR3 nucleotide sequence: TGTGCCAGCTCACCAAGACAGTCATACAATGAGCAGTTCTTC.